One and the same sample provided the 8 T cell receptor beta chains below, sequenced in a study of T cells in tuberculosis. Time point described: new active TB diagnosis, blood taken before or within 7 days of starting treatment. TCRdb keeps only in-frame clones here, not all; method: immunoSEQ multiplex PCR. The data hold 30,000 to 40,000 clones, with 85% to 95% observed a single time. Specimen: PBMCs, collected at tuberculosis diagnosis. Receptors were obtained from an adult with tuberculosis.

The CDR3 DNA sequence: TGTGCCAGCAGTGAACAGGTTCCCACTAATGAAAAACTGTTTTTT. Translated, it gives CASSEQVPTNEKLFF. The chain has TRBV2 and TRBJ1-4; D ambiguous. Trimming stripped 2 bases from V and 2 bases from J, with 9 bases between. The germline CDR1 and CDR2 sequences are SNHLY and FYNNEI. This CDR3 contains 15 residues.

The rearrangement joins TRBV6-5 to TRBJ1-6, with D tentatively TRBD1 (5 bases). Trimming left V 5 bases short and J 7 bases short, with 15 bases between. The germline gives CDR1 MNHEY, CDR2 SVGAGI. This CDR3 is built from 15 residues. The CDR3 reads CASSLPRGRNSPLHF. CDR3 sequence (DNA): TGTGCCAGCAGTCTTCCTAGGGGTCGCAATTCACCCCTCCACTTT.

V gene TRBV19 combines with J gene TRBJ2-7; D gene ambiguous. This CDR3 has 14 amino acids. Germline V CDR1 and CDR2: LNHDA, SQIVND (reference sequence). The ends were cut back, 0 bases at V and 1 base at J, with 7 bases in the middle. Here the CDR3 reads CASSIDGGSYEQYF. CDR3 DNA sequence: TGTGCCAGTAGTATAGACGGCGGATCCTACGAGCAGTACTTC.

As DNA, the CDR3 is TGTGCCAGCAGCGTTGACAGGGGCGGTAATGAAAAACTGTTTTTT. Its protein product is CASSVDRGGNEKLFF. This chain uses TRBV9 with TRBJ1-4, with 8 bases lining up with TRBD1. Germline CDR1 is SGDLS and CDR2 is YYNGEE. V dropped 2 bases and J dropped 4; count of bases not matched to a gene: 4. The CDR3 consists of 15 residues. Full variable domain (missing parts from reference TRBV9 and TRBJ1-4): DSGVTQTPKHLITATGQRVTLRCSPRSGDLSVYWYQQSLDQGLQFLIQYYNGEERAKGNILERFSAQQFPDLHSELNLSSLELGDSALYFCASSVDRGGNEKLFFGSGTQLSVL.

The chain couples TRBV4-1 to TRBJ1-1, with unresolved D. In germline, CDR1 is MGHRA, CDR2 YSYEKL. This CDR3 spans 13 amino acids. The V end was cut by 0 bases, the J end by 10 bases, with 12 bases between. The chain's CDR3 is CASSQEYTFRAFF. The CDR3 nucleotides are TGCGCCAGCAGCCAAGAGTACACCTTCCGAGCTTTCTTT.

The V gene is TRBV7-7, the J gene TRBJ1-3; D remains unclear. Between the trimmed V and J ends, which lost 5 bases and 0 bases, there was a span of 8 bases. CDR1 SSHAT and CDR2 FNYEAQ come from the germline V gene (reference sequence). CDR3 length: 14 amino acids. CDR3 region: CASSLGLSGNTIYF. CDR3 bases: TGTGCCAGCAGCCTAGGGCTCTCTGGAAACACCATATATTTT.

Only a few counts were recorded for this clone. The chain uses TRBV5-4 and TRBJ2-7, with a tentative D call TRBD2 (5 bases). This CDR3 comprises 13 residues. The V end lost 2 bases, the J end lost 4 bases, and 10 bases lay between the germline ends. Germline-derived CDR1 and CDR2 are SGHNT and YYREEE (reference sequence). The CDR3 sequence is CASSLGGEYEQYF. DNA for the CDR3: TGTGCCAGCAGCTTAGGAGGAGAGTACGAGCAGTACTTC. The variable domain in full, completed from reference TRBV5-4 and TRBJ2-7, reads ETGVTQSPTHLIKTRGQQVTLRCSSQSGHNTVSWYQQALGQGPQFIFQYYREEENGRGNFPPRFSGLQFPNYSSELNVNALELDDSALYLCASSLGGEYEQYFGPGTRLTVT.

The V and J genes are TRBV19 and TRBJ1-6; D is ambiguous. This CDR3 comprises 14 residues. The ends were cut back, 5 bases at V and 4 bases at J, with 9 bases in the middle. Germline assignment: CDR1 LNHDA and CDR2 SQIVND (reference sequence). The CDR3 region is CASSLGVYNSPLHF. DNA for the CDR3: TGTGCCAGTAGTCTAGGCGTTTATAATTCACCCCTCCACTTT.